The source of this TCR beta chain is a study of blood T cells in healthy people across ages. General observations from the study: Across samples, TCR beta diversity tracked strongly with naive T cell percentage.

A single count supports this clonotype. Its matching antigen is unknown. This CDR3 is built from 14 residues. J lost 5 bases, V lost 6 bases, and 7 bases had no gene match. Germline values: CDR1 LGHDT, CDR2 YNNKEL (reference sequence). Sample-barcoded 5' priming and a J-beta primer mix drove a second PCR of roughly 7 to 11 cycles. MiXCR, run by TCRdb on the 5' RACE reads, gives a single entry per CDR3 protein. The data contain fewer than 2,000,000 distinct CDR3 sequences, around 40% of them singletons. Researchers collected roughly 9.8 milliliters of peripheral blood from every single donor. Each sample had at least 7 million PBMCs isolated.

Sequenced sample: blood. The TCR sequence derives from a human donor in good health. This chain connects TRBV3-1 to TRBJ2-5, with 9 bases fitting TRBD2. The CDR3 here is CASSGGGGVETQYF. The CDR3 DNA follows: TGTGCCAGCAGTGGGGGCGGGGGGGTTGAGACCCAGTACTTC.